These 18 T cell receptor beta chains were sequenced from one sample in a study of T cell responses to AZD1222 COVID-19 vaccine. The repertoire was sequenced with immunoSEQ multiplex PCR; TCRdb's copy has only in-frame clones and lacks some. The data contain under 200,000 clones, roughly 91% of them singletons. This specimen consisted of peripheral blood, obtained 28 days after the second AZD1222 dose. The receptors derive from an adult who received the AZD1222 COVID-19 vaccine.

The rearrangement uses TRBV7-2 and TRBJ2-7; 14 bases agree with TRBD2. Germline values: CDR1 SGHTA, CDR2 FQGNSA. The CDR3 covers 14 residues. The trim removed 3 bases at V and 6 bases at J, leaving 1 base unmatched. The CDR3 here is CASSLGLAGVEQYF. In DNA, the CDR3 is TGTGCCAGCAGCTTGGGACTAGCGGGAGTCGAGCAGTACTTC.

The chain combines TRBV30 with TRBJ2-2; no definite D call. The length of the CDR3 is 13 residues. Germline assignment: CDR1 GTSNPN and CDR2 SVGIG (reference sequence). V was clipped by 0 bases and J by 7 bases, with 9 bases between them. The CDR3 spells CAWSVRRLGELFF. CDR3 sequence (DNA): TGTGCCTGGAGTGTACGCCGACTCGGGGAGCTGTTTTTT.

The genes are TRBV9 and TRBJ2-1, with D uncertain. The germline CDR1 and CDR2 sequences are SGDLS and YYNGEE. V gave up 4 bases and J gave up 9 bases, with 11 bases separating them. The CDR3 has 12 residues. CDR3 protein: CASSTTVGEQFF. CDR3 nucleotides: TGTGCCAGCAGCACCACTGTGGGTGAGCAGTTCTTC.

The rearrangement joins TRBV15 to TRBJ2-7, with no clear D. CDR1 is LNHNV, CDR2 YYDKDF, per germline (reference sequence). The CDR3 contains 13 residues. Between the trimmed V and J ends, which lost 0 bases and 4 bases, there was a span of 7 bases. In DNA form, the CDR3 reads TGTGCCACCAGCAGAGAGAAGGAGTACGAGCAGTACTTC. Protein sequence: CATSREKEYEQYF.

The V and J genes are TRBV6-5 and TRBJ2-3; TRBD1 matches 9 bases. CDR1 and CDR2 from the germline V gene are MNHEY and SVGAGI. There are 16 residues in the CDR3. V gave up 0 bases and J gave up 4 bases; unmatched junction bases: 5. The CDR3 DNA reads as TGTGCCAGCAGTTACTCGACAGGGGGTGTAGCAGATACGCAGTATTTT. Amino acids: CASSYSTGGVADTQYF.

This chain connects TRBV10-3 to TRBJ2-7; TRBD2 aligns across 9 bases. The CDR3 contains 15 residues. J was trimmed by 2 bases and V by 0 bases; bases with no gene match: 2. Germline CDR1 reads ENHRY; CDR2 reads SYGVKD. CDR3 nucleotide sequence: TGTGCCATCAGTGAGTCTCCTAGCGGGACCTACGAGCAGTACTTC. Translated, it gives CAISESPSGTYEQYF.

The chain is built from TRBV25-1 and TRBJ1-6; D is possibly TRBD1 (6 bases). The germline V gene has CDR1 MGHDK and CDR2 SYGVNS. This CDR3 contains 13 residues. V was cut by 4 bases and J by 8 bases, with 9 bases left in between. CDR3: CASSGRGDSPLHF. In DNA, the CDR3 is TGTGCCAGCAGTGGGAGGGGGGATTCACCCCTCCACTTT.

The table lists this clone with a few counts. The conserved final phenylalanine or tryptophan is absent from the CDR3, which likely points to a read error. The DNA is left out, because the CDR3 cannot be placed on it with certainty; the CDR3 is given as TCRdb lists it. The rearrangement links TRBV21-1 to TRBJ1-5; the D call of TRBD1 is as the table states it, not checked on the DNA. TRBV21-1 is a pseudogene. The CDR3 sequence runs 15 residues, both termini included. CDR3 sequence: CASTNHADRDSLDIG.

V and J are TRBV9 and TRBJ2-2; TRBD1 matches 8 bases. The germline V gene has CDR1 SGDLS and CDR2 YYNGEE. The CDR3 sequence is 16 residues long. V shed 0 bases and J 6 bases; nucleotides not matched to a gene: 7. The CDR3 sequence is CASSVARTGFPGELFF. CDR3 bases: TGTGCCAGCAGCGTAGCTCGGACAGGGTTCCCCGGGGAGCTGTTTTTT.

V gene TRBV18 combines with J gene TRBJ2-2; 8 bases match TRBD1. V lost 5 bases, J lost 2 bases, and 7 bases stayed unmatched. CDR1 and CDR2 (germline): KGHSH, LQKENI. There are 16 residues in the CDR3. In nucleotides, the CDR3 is TGTGCCAGCTCAGCCCTACAGGGGGTAAACACCGGGGAGCTGTTTTTT. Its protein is CASSALQGVNTGELFF.

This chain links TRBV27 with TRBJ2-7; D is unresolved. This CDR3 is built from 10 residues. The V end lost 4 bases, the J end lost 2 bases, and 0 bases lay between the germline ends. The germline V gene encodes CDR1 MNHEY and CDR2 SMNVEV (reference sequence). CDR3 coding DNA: TGTGCCAGCAGTTCCTACGAGCAGTACTTC. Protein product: CASSSYEQYF.

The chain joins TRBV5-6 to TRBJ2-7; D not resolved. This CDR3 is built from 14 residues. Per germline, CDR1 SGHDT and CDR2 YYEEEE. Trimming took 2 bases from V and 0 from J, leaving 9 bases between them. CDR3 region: CASSFEGSSYEQYF. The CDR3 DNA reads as TGTGCCAGCAGCTTTGAAGGAAGCTCCTACGAGCAGTACTTC.

The CDR3 protein is CASSFAGTGPEETQYF. The CDR3 coding sequence is TGTGCCAGTAGTTTCGCCGGGACAGGGCCAGAGGAGACCCAGTACTTC. The V gene is TRBV19, the J gene TRBJ2-5; 9 positions agree with TRBD1. The CDR3 sequence is 16 residues long. The J segment lost 5 bases and the V segment lost 5 bases, leaving 12 bases of the junction unmatched. Germline loops: CDR1 LNHDA, CDR2 SQIVND (reference sequence).

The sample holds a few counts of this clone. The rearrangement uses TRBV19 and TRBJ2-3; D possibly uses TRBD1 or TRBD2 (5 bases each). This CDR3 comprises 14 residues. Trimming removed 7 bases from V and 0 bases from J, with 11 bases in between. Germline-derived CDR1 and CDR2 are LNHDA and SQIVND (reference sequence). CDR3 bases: TGTGCCAGTAAATGGGGGACGAGCACAGATACGCAGTATTTT. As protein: CASKWGTSTDTQYF.

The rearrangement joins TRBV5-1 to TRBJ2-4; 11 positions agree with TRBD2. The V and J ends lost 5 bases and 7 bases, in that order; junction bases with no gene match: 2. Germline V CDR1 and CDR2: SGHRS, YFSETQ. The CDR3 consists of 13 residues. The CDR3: CASRLAGVNIQYF. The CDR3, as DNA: TGCGCCAGCAGACTAGCGGGAGTTAACATTCAGTACTTC.

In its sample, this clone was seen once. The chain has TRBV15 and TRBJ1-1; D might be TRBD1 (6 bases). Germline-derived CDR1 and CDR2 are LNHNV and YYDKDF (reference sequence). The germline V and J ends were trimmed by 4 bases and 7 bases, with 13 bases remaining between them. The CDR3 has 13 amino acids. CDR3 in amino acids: CATSNRDSGEAFF. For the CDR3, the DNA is TGTGCCACCAGCAACAGGGATTCCGGTGAAGCTTTCTTT.

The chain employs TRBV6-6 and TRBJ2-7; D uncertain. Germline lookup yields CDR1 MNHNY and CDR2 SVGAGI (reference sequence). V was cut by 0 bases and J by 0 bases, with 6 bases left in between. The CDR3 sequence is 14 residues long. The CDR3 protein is CASSYSGSSYEQYF. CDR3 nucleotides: TGTGCCAGCAGTTACTCCGGCAGCTCCTACGAGCAGTACTTC.

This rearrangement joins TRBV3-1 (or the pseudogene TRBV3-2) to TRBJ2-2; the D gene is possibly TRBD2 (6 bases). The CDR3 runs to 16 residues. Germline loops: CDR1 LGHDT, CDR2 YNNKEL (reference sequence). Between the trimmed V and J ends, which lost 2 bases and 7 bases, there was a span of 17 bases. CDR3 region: CASSQRNQVRGGELFF. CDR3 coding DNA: TGTGCCAGCAGCCAACGAAACCAGGTGCGGGGCGGGGAGCTGTTTTTT.